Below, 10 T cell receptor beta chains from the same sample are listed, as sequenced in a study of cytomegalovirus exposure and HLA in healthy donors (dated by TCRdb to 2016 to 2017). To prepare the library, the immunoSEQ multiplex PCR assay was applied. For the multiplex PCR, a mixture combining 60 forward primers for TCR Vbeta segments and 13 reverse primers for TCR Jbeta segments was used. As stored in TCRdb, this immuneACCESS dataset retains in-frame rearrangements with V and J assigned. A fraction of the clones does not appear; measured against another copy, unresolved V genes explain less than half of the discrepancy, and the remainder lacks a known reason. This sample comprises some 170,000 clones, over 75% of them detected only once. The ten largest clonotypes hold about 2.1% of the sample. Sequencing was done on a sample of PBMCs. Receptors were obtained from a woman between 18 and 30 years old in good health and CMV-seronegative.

The CDR3 here is CASSWGGSEQETQYF. In nucleotides, the CDR3 is TGTGCCAGCAGCTGGGGGGGGAGTGAGCAAGAGACCCAGTACTTC. The genes are TRBV5-4 and TRBJ2-5, with 7 bases aligning to TRBD2. V was clipped by 3 bases and J by 2 bases; unmatched bases: 7. The CDR3 is 15 residues long. Germline V gives CDR1 SGHNT, CDR2 YYREEE (reference sequence).

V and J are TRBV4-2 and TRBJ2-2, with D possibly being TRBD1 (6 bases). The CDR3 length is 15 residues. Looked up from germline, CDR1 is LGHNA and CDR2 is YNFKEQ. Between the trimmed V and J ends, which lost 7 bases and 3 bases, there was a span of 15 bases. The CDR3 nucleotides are TGTGCCAGCATTCGCAACCCAGGGGACACCGGGGAGCTGTTTTTT. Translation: CASIRNPGDTGELFF.

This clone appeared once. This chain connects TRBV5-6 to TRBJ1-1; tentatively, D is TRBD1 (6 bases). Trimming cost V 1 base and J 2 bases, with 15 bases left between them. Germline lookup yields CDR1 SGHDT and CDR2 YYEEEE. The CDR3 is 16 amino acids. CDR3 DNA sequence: TGTGCCAGCAGCTTGACCGGACAGCCGAGCAACACTGAAGCTTTCTTT. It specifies CASSLTGQPSNTEAFF.

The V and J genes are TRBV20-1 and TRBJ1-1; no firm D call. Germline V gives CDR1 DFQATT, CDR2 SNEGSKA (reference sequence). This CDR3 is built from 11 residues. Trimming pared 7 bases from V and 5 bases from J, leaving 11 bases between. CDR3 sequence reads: CSVSFLTEAFF. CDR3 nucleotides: TGCAGTGTTAGCTTCTTGACTGAAGCTTTCTTT.

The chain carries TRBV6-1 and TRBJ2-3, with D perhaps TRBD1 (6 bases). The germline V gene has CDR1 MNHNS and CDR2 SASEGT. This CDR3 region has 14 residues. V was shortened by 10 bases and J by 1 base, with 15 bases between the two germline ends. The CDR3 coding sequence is TGTGCCACCGAAACAGGGCAAGGCACAGATACGCAGTATTTT. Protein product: CATETGQGTDTQYF.

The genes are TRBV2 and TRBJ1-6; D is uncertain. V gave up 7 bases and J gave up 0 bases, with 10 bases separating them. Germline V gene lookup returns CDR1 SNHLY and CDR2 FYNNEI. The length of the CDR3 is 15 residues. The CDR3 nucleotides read TGTGCCAGCAAATCACCGAGCTCCTATAATTCACCCCTCCACTTT. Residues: CASKSPSSYNSPLHF.

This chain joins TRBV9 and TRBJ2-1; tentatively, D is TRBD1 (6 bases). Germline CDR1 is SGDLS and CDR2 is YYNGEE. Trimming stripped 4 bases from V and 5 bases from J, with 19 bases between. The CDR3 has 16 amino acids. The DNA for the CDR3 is TGTGCCAGCAGCCAGATGACCCGACAGGCCAACAATGAGCAGTTCTTC. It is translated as CASSQMTRQANNEQFF.

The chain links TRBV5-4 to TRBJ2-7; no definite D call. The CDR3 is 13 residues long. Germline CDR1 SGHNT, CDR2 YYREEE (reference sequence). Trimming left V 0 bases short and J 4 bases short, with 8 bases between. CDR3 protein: CASSLEANYEQYF. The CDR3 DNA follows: TGTGCCAGCAGCTTGGAAGCTAATTACGAGCAGTACTTC.

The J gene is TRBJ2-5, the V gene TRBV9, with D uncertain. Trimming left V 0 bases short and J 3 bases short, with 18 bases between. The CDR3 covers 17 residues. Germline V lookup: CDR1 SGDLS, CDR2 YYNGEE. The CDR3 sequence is CASSVVCQHRQEETQYF. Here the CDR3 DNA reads TGTGCCAGCAGCGTAGTCTGTCAACATAGGCAGGAAGAGACCCAGTACTTC.

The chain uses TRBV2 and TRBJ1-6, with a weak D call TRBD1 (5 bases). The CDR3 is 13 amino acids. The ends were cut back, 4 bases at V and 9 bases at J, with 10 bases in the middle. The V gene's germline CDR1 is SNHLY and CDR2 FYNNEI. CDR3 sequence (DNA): TGTGCCAGCAGTGTAGGAGGGGTTTCACCCCTCCACTTT. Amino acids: CASSVGGVSPLHF.